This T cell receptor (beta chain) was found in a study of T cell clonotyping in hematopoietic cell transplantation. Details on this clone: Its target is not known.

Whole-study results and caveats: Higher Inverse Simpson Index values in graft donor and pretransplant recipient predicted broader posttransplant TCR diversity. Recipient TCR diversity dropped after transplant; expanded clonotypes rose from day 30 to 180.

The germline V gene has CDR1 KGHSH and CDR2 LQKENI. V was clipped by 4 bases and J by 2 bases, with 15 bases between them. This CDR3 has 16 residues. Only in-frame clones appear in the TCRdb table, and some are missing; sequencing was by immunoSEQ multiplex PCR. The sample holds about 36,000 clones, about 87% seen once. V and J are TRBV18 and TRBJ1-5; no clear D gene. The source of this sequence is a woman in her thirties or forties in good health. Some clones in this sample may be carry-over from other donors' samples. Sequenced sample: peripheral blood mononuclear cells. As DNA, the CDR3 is TGTGCCAGCTCACGCGTAGCCACTCAACGCAATCAGCCCCAGCATTTT. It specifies CASSRVATQRNQPQHF.